Following are 24 T cell receptor beta chains from one sample sequenced in a study of glioma-infiltrating T cells after dendritic cell vaccination (dated by TCRdb to 2016 to 2017). Library prep was done by the immunoSEQ multiplex PCR assay. TCRdb limited this immuneACCESS table to in-frame rearrangements with V and J called. A share of clones is missing; checked studies link under half to unresolved V genes, and the rest is unexplained. The sample data list about 95,000 clones, and 85% to 90% of these were observed just once. The ten most abundant clones make up roughly 2.9% of the sample. The specimen was blood, collected before dendritic cell vaccination. Source of these receptors: a human donor with glioblastoma.

This chain connects TRBV28 to TRBJ2-7, with D hard to call. Germline values: CDR1 MDHEN, CDR2 SYDVKM. The CDR3 runs 15 residues. Trimming cost V 1 base and J 1 base, with 11 bases left between them. CDR3 protein: CASSLSGPLSYEQYF. CDR3 nucleotides: TGTGCCAGCAGTTTATCTGGGCCGCTTTCCTACGAGCAGTACTTC.

This clone appeared a few times. The chain combines TRBV7-6 with TRBJ1-3; D is perhaps TRBD1 (6 bases). V was cut by 5 bases and J by 3 bases, with 11 bases left in between. CDR1 is SGHVS, CDR2 FNYEAQ, per germline. The CDR3 is 14 residues long. CDR3 sequence reads: CASSPDSIGNTIYF. The CDR3 DNA reads as TGTGCCAGCAGCCCGGACAGTATTGGAAACACCATATATTTT.

This chain connects TRBV5-1 to TRBJ1-5; D might be TRBD1 (6 bases). V was trimmed by 1 base and J by 4 bases, leaving 9 bases between them. The CDR3 contains 14 residues. Germline assignment: CDR1 SGHRS and CDR2 YFSETQ. CDR3 bases: TGCGCCAGCAGCTTGTTGGGGACAAATCAGCCCCAGCATTTT. Translated, it gives CASSLLGTNQPQHF.

The CDR3 sequence is CASSPPGRGYTF. CDR3 bases: TGTGCCAGCAGCCCCCCCGGCAGGGGCTACACCTTC. V and J are TRBV7-9 and TRBJ1-2; D unresolved. The CDR3 consists of 12 residues. Germline values: CDR1 SEHNR, CDR2 FQNEAQ (reference sequence). V was cut by 5 bases and J by 8 bases, with 12 bases left in between.

The chain employs TRBV28 and TRBJ1-2, with 8 bases identical to TRBD1. The CDR3 runs 15 residues. From germline, CDR1 is MDHEN and CDR2 SYDVKM. V was clipped by 6 bases and J by 0 bases; unmatched bases: 6. CDR3 nucleotides: TGTGCCAGCAGCACCCCGGGACAGGCTAACTATGGCTACACCTTC. It is translated as CASSTPGQANYGYTF.

The chain has TRBV5-1 and TRBJ2-7, with TRBD2 as a possible D gene (6 bases). The length of the CDR3 is 14 residues. CDR1 is SGHRS and CDR2 is YFSETQ in the germline V gene. V was cut by 4 bases and J by 1 base, with 12 bases left in between. DNA for the CDR3: TGCGCCAGCAGCCCCGGGACTGTATCCTACGAGCAGTACTTC. Amino acid sequence: CASSPGTVSYEQYF. The whole variable domain, filled in from reference TRBV5-1 and TRBJ2-7, reads KAGVTQTPRYLIKTRGQQVTLSCSPISGHRSVSWYQQTPGQGLQFLFEYFSETQRNKGNFPGRFSGRQFSNSRSEMNVSTLELGDSALYLCASSPGTVSYEQYFGPGTRLTVT.

The rearrangement uses TRBV12-5 and TRBJ1-3, with D possibly matching TRBD1 (5 bases). Trimming stripped 5 bases from V and 0 bases from J, with 14 bases between. The CDR3 length is 16 residues. The germline V gene has CDR1 LGHNT and CDR2 FRNRAP. The CDR3 protein is CASGADSGFSGNTIYF. DNA for the CDR3: TGTGCTAGTGGTGCAGACTCAGGGTTCTCTGGAAACACCATATATTTT.

The rearrangement links TRBV12-2 to TRBJ2-5; the D call TRBD2 from the table was never checked on the DNA. TRBV12-2 is tagged as a pseudogene. There are 11 residues in the CDR3. CDR3 sequence reads: CASRSQETQYF. CDR3 nucleotide sequence: TGTGCAAGTCGCTCTCAAGAGACCCAGTACTTC.

The V and J genes are TRBV11-1 and TRBJ1-2; a weak D match, TRBD1 (5 bases). Germline assignment: CDR1 SGHAT and CDR2 FQDESV (reference sequence). Trimming removed 5 bases from V and 7 bases from J, with 20 bases in between. The CDR3 runs to 15 residues. This CDR3 is CASSPKAGRGIGYTF. As DNA, the CDR3 is TGTGCCAGCAGCCCAAAGGCCGGGAGGGGTATTGGCTACACCTTC.

This chain connects TRBV2 to TRBJ1-5; 7 positions match TRBD1. CDR3 length: 14 amino acids. CDR1 SNHLY and CDR2 FYNNEI come from the germline V gene. The trim removed 8 bases at V and 1 base at J, leaving 5 bases unmatched. The CDR3 nucleotides read TGTGCCAGCGAGGGGGCCGGGAGCAATCAGCCCCAGCATTTT. It specifies CASEGAGSNQPQHF.

The V and J genes are TRBV7-9 and TRBJ1-2, with TRBD1 matching 7 bases. The germline CDR1 and CDR2 sequences are SEHNR and FQNEAQ (reference sequence). V gave up 5 bases and J gave up 6 bases; unmatched junction bases: 6. The CDR3 has 13 residues. The CDR3 is CASSLQGHDGYTF. The DNA of the CDR3 is TGTGCCAGCAGCCTACAGGGGCACGATGGCTACACCTTC.

The chain has TRBV27 and TRBJ1-2; TRBD1 is a possible D gene (5 bases). Germline V gene lookup returns CDR1 MNHEY and CDR2 SMNVEV (reference sequence). Trimming shortened V by 6 bases and J by 3 bases, and 20 bases separated the two germline ends. This CDR3 has 16 residues. In DNA form, the CDR3 reads TGTGCCAGCAGCTCCCATGGGGCTAACCCCCACTATGGCTACACCTTC. Amino acid sequence: CASSSHGANPHYGYTF.

This clone was recorded once. This chain links TRBV7-9 with TRBJ1-6; a possible D gene is TRBD1 (5 bases). The V gene's germline CDR1 is SEHNR and CDR2 FQNEAQ (reference sequence). The CDR3 loop spans 15 amino acids. V lost 1 base to trimming and J lost 9 bases, with 13 bases between them. For the CDR3, the DNA is TGTGCCAGCAGCTTAGATACAGGCTTTGTTTCACCCCTCCACTTT. As protein: CASSLDTGFVSPLHF.

This rearrangement joins TRBV29-1 to TRBJ1-5; D may be TRBD1 (5 bases). The CDR3 extends over 12 amino acids. The germline V gene encodes CDR1 SQVTM and CDR2 ANQGSEA. Between the trimmed V and J ends, which lost 6 bases and 4 bases, there was a span of 10 bases. CDR3 in amino acids: CSVGEGNQPQHF. The CDR3 DNA reads as TGCAGCGTGGGGGAGGGTAATCAGCCCCAGCATTTT. The full variable domain, rest sourced from reference TRBV29-1 and TRBJ1-5, is SAVISQKPSRDICQRGTSLTIQCQVDSQVTMMFWYRQQPGQSLTLIATANQGSEATYESGFVIDKFPISRPNLTFSTLTVSNMSPEDSSIYLCSVGEGNQPQHFGDGTRLSIL.

The V and J genes are TRBV10-3 and TRBJ1-1; 7 bases match TRBD1. The CDR3 runs 15 residues. V lost 5 bases to trimming and J lost 3 bases; unmatched junction nucleotides: 9. CDR1 and CDR2 from the germline V gene are ENHRY and SYGVKD. The CDR3 DNA follows: TGTGCCATCAGTCCAACAGGGGTGGAGGACACTGAAGCTTTCTTT. This sequence encodes CAISPTGVEDTEAFF.

V gene TRBV6-1 combines with J gene TRBJ1-2; unclear D gene. Trimming removed 8 bases from V and 3 bases from J, with 7 bases in between. The CDR3 extends over 11 amino acids. Per the germline V gene, CDR1 is MNHNS and CDR2 is SASEGT. CDR3: CASGLDYGYTF. The DNA for the CDR3 is TGTGCCAGCGGCTTGGACTATGGCTACACCTTC.

This clone showed up just a few times. The chain combines TRBV5-1 with TRBJ2-3; 11 nucleotides match TRBD2. Germline CDR1 is SGHRS and CDR2 is YFSETQ. V gave up 0 bases and J gave up 7 bases; unmatched junction bases: 13. The CDR3 is made up of 18 amino acids. CDR3: CASSLVYEGLAVRNTQYF. CDR3 bases: TGCGCCAGCAGCTTGGTCTATGAGGGACTAGCGGTACGAAATACGCAGTATTTT.

The chain uses TRBV7-9 and TRBJ1-1; 7 bases are shared with TRBD1. The CDR3 is 13 residues long. The trim removed 6 bases at V and 5 bases at J, leaving 6 bases unmatched. CDR1 SEHNR and CDR2 FQNEAQ come from the germline V gene (reference sequence). The CDR3 nucleotides read TGTGCCAGCAGGCGAACAGGGGAGACTGAAGCTTTCTTT. It encodes CASRRTGETEAFF.

CDR3 region: CASSLEGVYYGYTF. The CDR3 region has the DNA TGTGCCAGCAGCTTAGAAGGGGTATACTATGGCTACACCTTC. The chain employs TRBV7-9 and TRBJ1-2; D perhaps matches TRBD1 (5 bases). V gave up 1 base and J gave up 3 bases, with 9 bases separating them. Germline assignment: CDR1 SEHNR and CDR2 FQNEAQ (reference sequence). This CDR3 has 14 amino acids.

V and J are TRBV5-1 and TRBJ2-2, with a weak D call TRBD2 (6 bases). CDR1 is SGHRS, CDR2 YFSETQ, per germline. The CDR3 loop spans 15 amino acids. V was trimmed by 0 bases and J by 4 bases, leaving 10 bases between them. DNA for the CDR3: TGCGCCAGCAGCTTGGGGGGAGGCATCACCGGGGAGCTGTTTTTT. Translated: CASSLGGGITGELFF.

The chain links TRBV15 to TRBJ2-1; 12 bases map to TRBD2. The CDR3 runs 16 residues. CDR1 LNHNV and CDR2 YYDKDF come from the germline V gene (reference sequence). After removal of 0 bases from V and 6 bases from J, the junction contained 3 bases not matched to a gene. The CDR3 nucleotides are TGTGCCACCAGCAGAGATTCTAGCGGGAGGGTCAATGAGCAGTTCTTC. It encodes CATSRDSSGRVNEQFF.

The V call is TRBV5-1, the J call TRBJ2-6, with D perhaps TRBD2 (6 bases). The CDR3 totals 15 residues. V lost 4 bases and J 0 bases, leaving 8 bases between the germline ends. Germline loops: CDR1 SGHRS, CDR2 YFSETQ. The CDR3 region has the DNA TGCGCCAGCAGCGGCGGGGACTCTGGGGCCAACGTCCTGACTTTC. Amino acid sequence: CASSGGDSGANVLTF.

This clone came up once. The chain employs TRBV6-1 and TRBJ1-5, with D hard to call. The ends were cut back, 4 bases at V and 13 bases at J, with 17 bases in the middle. The CDR3 has 13 amino acids. The germline gives CDR1 MNHNS, CDR2 SASEGT. CDR3 DNA: TGTGCCAGCAGTGCCCTTCATGAGGGAGTACAGCATTTT. This sequence encodes CASSALHEGVQHF.

V usage is TRBV2 and J usage is TRBJ2-6, with D hard to call. V lost 4 bases, J lost 0 bases, and 4 bases lay in between. This CDR3 comprises 14 residues. CDR1 SNHLY and CDR2 FYNNEI come from the germline V gene. DNA of the CDR3: TGTGCCAGCAGTGCCGTCTCTGGGGCCAACGTCCTGACTTTC. Its translation is CASSAVSGANVLTF.